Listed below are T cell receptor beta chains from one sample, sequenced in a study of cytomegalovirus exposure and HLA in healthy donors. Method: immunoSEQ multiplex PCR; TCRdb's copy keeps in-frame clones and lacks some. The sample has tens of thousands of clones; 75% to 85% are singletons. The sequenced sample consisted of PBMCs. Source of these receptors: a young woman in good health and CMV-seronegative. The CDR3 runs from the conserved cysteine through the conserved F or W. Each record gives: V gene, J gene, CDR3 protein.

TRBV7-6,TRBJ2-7,CASSSGTGGRYEQYF
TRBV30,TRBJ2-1,CAWIRGPGQRTETPYNEQFF
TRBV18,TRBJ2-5,CASSPQRSSGKQETQYF
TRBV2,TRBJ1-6,CASSDRDSRSYNSPLHF
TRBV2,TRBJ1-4,CASREEGNGEKLFF
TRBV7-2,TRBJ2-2,CASSLVGSGGRNTGELFF
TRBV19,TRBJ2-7,CASSVNRGEEQYF
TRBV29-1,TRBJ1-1,CSGVGGPGTEAFF
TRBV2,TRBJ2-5,CASRTTGETQYF
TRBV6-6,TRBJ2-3,CASSLAGGADTQYF
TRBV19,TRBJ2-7,CASSPRLAGHYEQYF
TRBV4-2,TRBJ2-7,CASSQSDRDRGSEQYF
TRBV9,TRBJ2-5,CASTSSGRLQETQYF
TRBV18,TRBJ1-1,CASSPPPGLNTEAFF
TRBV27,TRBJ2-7,CASSLRTGVPYEQYF
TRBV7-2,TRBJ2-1,CASVVVGSSYNEQLF
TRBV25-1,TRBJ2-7,CASGYRGVGQQYF
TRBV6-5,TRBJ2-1,CATQLGRASEQFF
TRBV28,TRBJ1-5,CASSLRQGNQPQHF
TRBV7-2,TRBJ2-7,CASSSRGWSYEQYF